One sample yielded the 19 T cell receptor beta chains listed below, sequenced in a study of radiotherapy plus CTLA-4 blockade in lung cancer (dated by TCRdb to the late 2010s). Library preparation was by the immunoSEQ multiplex PCR assay. The source is immuneACCESS, and TCRdb retained only in-frame sequences with V and J called. Part of the clones is not carried over; for the studies checked, unresolved V genes explain less than half of this, and the remainder is unexplained. The sample has approximately 94,000 clones on record, approximately 80% of them singletons. Roughly 25% of the sample goes to the ten largest clones. Sequences were derived from peripheral blood, sampled from a patient treated with radiotherapy plus ipilimumab. Receptors originate from a human donor with non-small cell lung cancer that progressed on radiotherapy plus ipilimumab.

V is TRBV12-5 and J is TRBJ1-4; D gene ambiguous. CDR3 length: 14 residues. The V and J ends lost 2 bases and 4 bases respectively, with 8 bases between them. Germline values: CDR1 LGHNT, CDR2 FRNRAP. CDR3 sequence reads: CASGLMTSNEKLFF. The CDR3 DNA follows: TGTGCTAGTGGTTTGATGACAAGTAATGAAAAACTGTTTTTT. Complete variable domain (other parts from reference TRBV12-5 and TRBJ1-4): DARVTQTPRHKVTEMGQEVTMRCQPILGHNTVFWYRQTMMQGLELLAYFRNRAPLDDSGMPKDRFSAEMPDATLATLKIQPSEPRDSAVYFCASGLMTSNEKLFFGSGTQLSVL.

The genes are TRBV5-1 and TRBJ2-2; D gene uncertain. Germline loops: CDR1 SGHRS, CDR2 YFSETQ. V shed 1 base and J shed 6 bases, with 7 bases lying between them. This CDR3 region has 13 residues. CDR3 loop: CASSLNMPGELFF. In nucleotides, the CDR3 is TGCGCCAGCAGCTTGAATATGCCCGGGGAGCTGTTTTTT.

This clone occurred a few times. CDR3 residues: CASTSGYTQYF. CDR3 nucleotide sequence: TGTGCCAGTACTTCTGGATATACGCAGTATTTT. This chain links TRBV19 with TRBJ2-3; D is undetermined. CDR1 and CDR2 from the germline V gene are LNHDA and SQIVND (reference sequence). The CDR3 extends over 11 amino acids. Trimming removed 7 bases from V and 7 bases from J, with 9 bases in between.

This chain's CDR3 is CSARDRYNEQFF. DNA for the CDR3: TGCAGCGCTAGGGACAGATACAATGAGCAGTTCTTC. The gene calls are TRBV29-1 and TRBJ2-1; 7 bases line up with TRBD1. CDR1 and CDR2 from the germline V gene are SQVTM and ANQGSEA. V dropped 7 bases and J dropped 4; count of bases not matched to a gene: 4. The CDR3 extends over 12 amino acids.

This clone was found once. V and J are TRBV7-2 and TRBJ2-3; D not resolved. The V gene's germline CDR1 is SGHTA and CDR2 FQGNSA. This CDR3 spans 16 amino acids. V was pared by 1 base and J by 2 bases, with 13 bases between. CDR3 in amino acids: CASSLGFSRPTDTQYF. For the CDR3, the DNA is TGTGCCAGCAGCTTAGGGTTTAGCCGCCCCACAGATACGCAGTATTTT.

This sequence joins TRBV4-2 and TRBJ2-1; the match to TRBD2 covers 7 bases. The CDR3 runs 13 residues. Germline V gene data show CDR1 as LGHNA and CDR2 as YNFKEQ. J was trimmed by 8 bases and V by 2 bases; bases with no gene match: 3. The CDR3 DNA reads TGTGCCAGCAGCCAACGACTAGCCGATGAGCAGTTCTTC. The encoded protein is CASSQRLADEQFF.

The rearrangement joins TRBV4-1 to TRBJ1-2; D gene unclear. The V end lost 0 bases, the J end lost 4 bases, and 15 bases lay between the germline ends. From germline, CDR1 is MGHRA and CDR2 YSYEKL. The CDR3 contains 16 residues. CDR3 loop: CASSQDVGTAVYGYTF. In DNA form, the CDR3 reads TGCGCCAGCAGCCAAGATGTGGGTACCGCGGTCTATGGCTACACCTTC.

The chain joins TRBV19 to TRBJ1-5, with D possibly being TRBD1 (5 bases). The V gene lost 4 bases and the J gene lost 0 bases, with 7 bases spanning the gap. From germline, CDR1 is LNHDA and CDR2 SQIVND (reference sequence). The CDR3 has 14 residues. The CDR3 spells CASSTDSSNQPQHF. The CDR3 coding sequence is TGTGCCAGTAGTACCGACAGTAGCAATCAGCCCCAGCATTTT. Based on the CDR3 plus reference TRBV19 and TRBJ1-5, the full variable domain is DGGITQSPKYLFRKEGQNVTLSCEQNLNHDAMYWYRQDPGQGLRLIYYSQIVNDFQKGDIAEGYSVSREKKESFPLTVTSAQKNPTAFYLCASSTDSSNQPQHFGDGTRLSIL.

The chain is built from TRBV7-3 and TRBJ2-1; TRBD1 or TRBD2 may be the D gene (5 bases each). The CDR3 has 17 residues. Germline V CDR1 and CDR2: SGHTA, FQGTGA. V was trimmed by 5 bases and J by 6 bases, leaving 23 bases between them. The DNA of the CDR3 is TGTGCCAGCAGCCCTAGGGTCAGGGCCACTGGGAGCAATGAGCAGTTCTTC. Translated, it gives CASSPRVRATGSNEQFF.

V usage is TRBV28 and J usage is TRBJ1-5, with a possible D match to TRBD1 (6 bases). The CDR3 loop spans 12 amino acids. Trimming pared 8 bases from V and 4 bases from J, leaving 9 bases between. Germline CDR1 MDHEN, CDR2 SYDVKM. The CDR3 protein is CASQRGNQPQHF. DNA for the CDR3: TGTGCCAGCCAAAGGGGGAATCAGCCCCAGCATTTT.

J is TRBJ1-4 and V is TRBV4-1; the D is unclear. This CDR3 contains 16 residues. The V gene lost 3 bases and the J gene lost 0 bases, with 11 bases spanning the gap. Per the germline V gene, CDR1 is MGHRA and CDR2 is YSYEKL. The CDR3 nucleotides are TGCGCCAGCAGCCAGGCCTCTTTTGCAACTAATGAAAAACTGTTTTTT. Residues: CASSQASFATNEKLFF.

CDR3 nucleotides: TGCGCCAGCAGCAAGACAGGGGGCGCGGAAAAAGGCTACACCTTC. It translates to CASSKTGGAEKGYTF. The rearrangement links TRBV5-1 to TRBJ1-2, with 10 bases matching TRBD1. The CDR3 length is 15 residues. The V and J ends lost 4 bases and 8 bases, in that order; junction bases with no gene match: 11. The germline V gene has CDR1 SGHRS and CDR2 YFSETQ.

J is TRBJ2-3 and V is TRBV5-1; 8 positions match TRBD1. In germline, CDR1 is SGHRS, CDR2 YFSETQ. CDR3 length: 16 residues. After removal of 4 bases from V and 3 bases from J, the junction contained 10 bases not matched to a gene. CDR3 DNA sequence: TGCGCCAGCAGCCCCTACCATGACAGGGGAACAGATACGCAGTATTTT. Amino acids: CASSPYHDRGTDTQYF.

In its sample, this clone was seen once. The V call is TRBV12-5, the J call TRBJ1-1; perhaps TRBD1 as D (5 bases). Germline V CDR1 and CDR2: LGHNT, FRNRAP. The V and J ends lost 4 bases and 6 bases respectively, with 15 bases between them. This CDR3 has 14 amino acids. The CDR3 loop reads CASGSSGTFAEAFF. CDR3 sequence (DNA): TGTGCTAGTGGTTCGTCAGGGACTTTCGCTGAAGCTTTCTTT.

The V gene is TRBV6-6, the J gene TRBJ2-7; unclear D gene. V lost 5 bases and J lost 4, with 12 bases in between. The CDR3 covers 13 residues. Looked up from germline, CDR1 is MNHNY and CDR2 is SVGAGI (reference sequence). The DNA of the CDR3 is TGTGCCAGCAGTCCCATTTTCGGATACGAGCAGTACTTC. Amino acid sequence: CASSPIFGYEQYF.

This clone was recorded a few times. The chain links TRBV28 to TRBJ1-4; D is perhaps TRBD1 (5 bases). The CDR3 sequence is 12 residues long. V lost 8 bases and J 8 bases, leaving 12 bases between the germline ends. Germline values: CDR1 MDHEN, CDR2 SYDVKM. The CDR3 sequence is CASRTTEEKLFF. The CDR3 DNA follows: TGTGCCAGCCGGACAACTGAGGAAAAACTGTTTTTT.

This clone has only one observation. The V gene is TRBV4-1, the J gene TRBJ1-5, with D unresolved. The germline V gene encodes CDR1 MGHRA and CDR2 YSYEKL. V was shortened by 10 bases and J by 2 bases, with 15 bases between the two germline ends. The CDR3 runs 14 residues. In nucleotides, the CDR3 is TGCGCCACCTCGTCCCTATACGGCAATCAGCCCCAGCATTTT. Protein sequence: CATSSLYGNQPQHF.

V usage is TRBV2 and J usage is TRBJ2-7; a weak D match, TRBD2 (6 bases). The V and J ends lost 9 bases and 2 bases respectively, with 14 bases between them. The length of the CDR3 is 13 residues. Germline V gene sequence: CDR1 SNHLY, CDR2 FYNNEI. CDR3 coding DNA: TGTGCCAGACGGGACTGTTGGACCTACGAGCAGTACGTC. It yields the protein CARRDCWTYEQYV.

CDR3: CASSSLGNTEAFF. CDR3 coding DNA: TGTGCCAGCAGTTCCCTAGGTAACACTGAAGCTTTCTTT. V is TRBV27 and J is TRBJ1-1; D is unresolved. V shed 4 bases and J shed 2 bases, with 8 bases lying between them. Germline V lookup: CDR1 MNHEY, CDR2 SMNVEV (reference sequence). The CDR3 spans 13 residues.